The 14 T cell receptor beta chains reported below all come from one sample, sequenced in a study of blood T cell repertoires in COVID-19 (dated by TCRdb to the early 2020s). Libraries were prepared through the immunoSEQ multiplex PCR assay. The table was pulled from immuneACCESS by TCRdb, which kept in-frame rearrangements only. Such tables lose some clones; where checked, under half of the loss comes from unresolved V genes, and the rest has no known cause. This sample gives a few hundred thousand clones in total; about 87% of them show up just once. Of the sample, around 3.1% is held by the ten largest clones. Source material: peripheral blood. The receptors here all came from a man in his 60s with acute or convalescent COVID-19.

This chain uses TRBV29-1 with TRBJ1-5; D not certain. Trimming stripped 0 bases from V and 2 bases from J, with 29 bases between. CDR1 and CDR2 (germline): SQVTM, ANQGSEA. This CDR3 has 21 residues. This chain's CDR3 is CSVEDLIRDSTPTCGNQPQHF. The DNA for the CDR3 is TGCAGCGTTGAAGATCTTATACGGGATTCAACCCCCACTTGTGGCAATCAGCCCCAGCATTTT.

This clone was observed once. V and J are TRBV3-1 (or the pseudogene TRBV3-2) and TRBJ1-5, with D possibly matching TRBD1 (5 bases). V was trimmed by 3 bases and J by 3 bases, leaving 12 bases between them. Germline-derived CDR1 and CDR2 are LGHDT and YNNKEL (reference sequence). The CDR3 contains 15 residues. As DNA, the CDR3 is TGTGCCAGCAGCCACGGGCCAGGGATCAATCAGCCCCAGCATTTT. It encodes CASSHGPGINQPQHF.

This clone appeared a single time. This rearrangement joins TRBV4-2 to TRBJ2-7; tentatively, D is TRBD2 (5 bases). CDR3 length: 16 amino acids. Germline CDR1 LGHNA, CDR2 YNFKEQ. V shed 4 bases and J shed 0 bases, with 16 bases lying between them. CDR3 residues: CASSLGSASGSYEQYF. CDR3 sequence (DNA): TGTGCCAGCAGCCTCGGTAGCGCTTCGGGCTCCTACGAGCAGTACTTC.

V is TRBV29-1 and J is TRBJ1-1; a possible D gene is TRBD1 (6 bases). The CDR3 spans 12 residues. Per the germline V gene, CDR1 is SQVTM and CDR2 is ANQGSEA. With 2 bases removed from V and 6 bases from J, the gap between germline ends came to 10 bases. The CDR3 bases are TGCAGCGTTGAACGACAGGCGGCTGAAGCTTTCTTT. It yields the protein CSVERQAAEAFF. Full variable domain (missing parts from reference TRBV29-1 and TRBJ1-1): SAVISQKPSRDICQRGTSLTIQCQVDSQVTMMFWYRQQPGQSLTLIATANQGSEATYESGFVIDKFPISRPNLTFSTLTVSNMSPEDSSIYLCSVERQAAEAFFGQGTRLTVV.

The CDR3 coding sequence is TGTGCCAGTAGTAGCCCCGGGGCCAAAAACATTCAGTACTTC. It codes for CASSSPGAKNIQYF. The chain couples TRBV19 to TRBJ2-4; D is unresolved. Germline CDR1 is LNHDA and CDR2 is SQIVND (reference sequence). The CDR3 has 14 amino acids. Trimming cost V 4 bases and J 1 base, with 8 bases left between them.

This clone appeared a few times. The chain is built from TRBV12-3 or TRBV12-4 and TRBJ1-1, with D possibly TRBD1 on 5 matching bases. This CDR3 spans 12 amino acids. This CDR3 reads CAWGEGGGEAFF. The CDR3 region has the DNA TGTGCTTGGGGGGAAGGTGGTGGGGAAGCTTTCTTT.

This rearrangement joins TRBV15 to TRBJ1-1, with 7 bases that match TRBD1. The CDR3 is 17 residues long. With 6 bases clipped from V and 4 bases from J, the junction kept 17 bases outside the gene matches. Germline assignment: CDR1 LNHNV and CDR2 YYDKDF (reference sequence). CDR3 in amino acids: CATRAHPRQGGGTEAFF. The CDR3 coding sequence is TGTGCCACCAGGGCGCACCCTAGACAGGGTGGTGGCACTGAAGCTTTCTTT.

The CDR3 is CASSLGGGDEKLFF. As DNA, the CDR3 is TGTGCCAGCAGCTTGGGAGGGGGGGATGAAAAACTGTTTTTT. This chain joins TRBV5-6 and TRBJ1-4, with D possibly TRBD1 on 6 matching bases. Trimming took off 0 bases at V and 6 bases at J, with 9 bases between the two ends. Germline V gene sequence: CDR1 SGHDT, CDR2 YYEEEE. The CDR3 is 14 amino acids.

This clone was seen only a few times. The chain couples TRBV7-2 to TRBJ1-1; 7 bases line up with TRBD1. This CDR3 comprises 17 residues. V shed 5 bases, J shed 0 bases, and the junction held 12 bases outside the gene matches. CDR1 is SGHTA and CDR2 is FQGNSA in the germline V gene. CDR3 sequence: CASSKKTGWGMNTEAFF. CDR3 bases: TGTGCCAGCAGCAAGAAGACAGGGTGGGGGATGAACACTGAAGCTTTCTTT.

This chain joins TRBV7-9 and TRBJ2-1; TRBD1 might be the D (5 bases). Germline V gene sequence: CDR1 SEHNR, CDR2 FQNEAQ (reference sequence). Trimming shortened V by 5 bases and J by 8 bases, and 10 bases separated the two germline ends. CDR3 size: 12 residues. This CDR3 is CASSPGQYEQFF. The CDR3 bases are TGTGCCAGCAGCCCAGGACAATATGAGCAGTTCTTC.

V usage is TRBV7-6 and J usage is TRBJ2-7, with 8 bases matching TRBD1. The germline gives CDR1 SGHVS, CDR2 FNYEAQ. The CDR3 is 15 residues long. After removal of 5 bases from V and 4 bases from J, the junction contained 10 bases not matched to a gene. The CDR3 loop is CASSPQPGTGYEQYF. CDR3 coding DNA: TGTGCCAGCAGCCCCCAACCCGGGACAGGATACGAGCAGTACTTC. Using reference TRBV7-6 and TRBJ2-7 for the parts outside the CDR3, the full variable domain is GAGVSQSPRYKVTKRGQDVALRCDPISGHVSLYWYRQALGQGPEFLTYFNYEAQQDKSGLPNDRFSAERPEGSISTLTIQRTEQRDSAMYRCASSPQPGTGYEQYFGPGTRLTVT.

J is TRBJ1-3 and V is TRBV6-5; tentatively, D is TRBD1 (6 bases). There are 16 residues in the CDR3. The germline gives CDR1 MNHEY, CDR2 SVGAGI. Trimming left V 2 bases short and J 4 bases short, with 15 bases between. The CDR3 nucleotides are TGTGCCAGCAGTTACGGGCCCCAGGGGAGAGGAAACACCATATATTTT. Amino acids: CASSYGPQGRGNTIYF.

The chain uses TRBV3-1 (or the pseudogene TRBV3-2) and TRBJ2-3; 8 bases fit TRBD2. V was clipped by 3 bases and J by 3 bases; unmatched bases: 5. CDR1 and CDR2 from the germline V gene are LGHDT and YNNKEL (reference sequence). The CDR3 is 15 residues long. The CDR3 sequence: CASSHKRGLTDTQYF. The CDR3 DNA is TGTGCCAGCAGCCACAAGCGGGGGCTAACAGATACGCAGTATTTT.

The J gene is TRBJ1-6, the V gene TRBV27, with D hard to call. The V gene's germline CDR1 is MNHEY and CDR2 SMNVEV (reference sequence). The ends were cut back, 1 base at V and 5 bases at J, with 6 bases in the middle. The CDR3 runs 14 residues. CDR3 DNA: TGTGCCAGCAGTTTATGGCAAGATAATTCACCCCTCCACTTT. It yields the protein CASSLWQDNSPLHF.